The next 13 T cell receptor beta chains were all read from a single sample in a study of glioma-infiltrating T cells (dated by TCRdb to about 2016). Sequencer: Illumina MiSeq. The iRepertoire nested amplicon-rescue multiplex PCR (arm-PCR) platform was used to amplify TCR alpha and beta CDR3 regions from RNA. Through fastp at Q25 and MiXCR, TCRdb rebuilt clones from the public reads, retaining in-frame beta chains. Entries are consolidated by CDR3 protein sequence, retaining the most common genes and DNA. The sample yields 150,000 to 200,000 distinct CDR3 sequences; roughly 45% were counted once. Clones ranked in the top ten supply 4% to 6.5% of the sample. What was sequenced was glioma tissue, nonneoplastic brain tissue, or PBMCs (not recorded which). Receptor source: a human donor with low-grade glioma or glioblastoma, undergoing nonglioma brain surgery, or in good health (not recorded which).

The rearrangement links TRBV11-1 to TRBJ1-5, with TRBD1 as a possible D gene (5 bases). The CDR3 is 14 amino acids. V was cut by 6 bases and J by 5 bases, with 14 bases left in between. The germline CDR1 and CDR2 sequences are SGHAT and FQDESV (reference sequence). In nucleotides, the CDR3 is TGTGCCAGCAGTGGGACCACGAGAGATCAGCCCCAGCATTTT. Encoded protein: CASSGTTRDQPQHF. The whole variable domain, remainder taken from reference TRBV11-1 and TRBJ1-5, is EAEVAQSPRYKITEKSQAVAFWCDPISGHATLYWYRQILGQGPELLVQFQDESVVDDSQLPKDRFSAERLKGVDSTLKIQPAELGDSAMYLCASSGTTRDQPQHFGDGTRLSIL.

This clonotype appeared a few times. The chain carries TRBV3-1 and TRBJ2-3; 10 bases agree with TRBD2. The CDR3 contains 19 residues. The V gene end was trimmed by 0 bases and the J gene end by 1 base; junction bases not matched to a gene: 10. Germline-derived CDR1 and CDR2 are LGHDT and YNNKEL (reference sequence). The CDR3 sequence: CASSQDGSSGRVGTDTQYF. The CDR3 DNA is TGTGCCAGCAGCCAAGATGGCTCTAGCGGGAGAGTAGGCACAGATACGCAGTATTTT.

This clonotype came up many times. The J gene is TRBJ1-5, the V gene TRBV2; D is unresolved. The germline V gene has CDR1 SNHLY and CDR2 FYNNEI. CDR3 length: 12 amino acids. V was clipped by 0 bases and J by 15 bases, with 12 bases between them. The CDR3 DNA is TGTGCCAGCAGTGAAGCCGTACAGTCCCGGCATTTT. It specifies CASSEAVQSRHF. Together with reference TRBV2 and TRBJ1-5, the CDR3 gives the full variable domain: EPEVTQTPSHQVTQMGQEVILRCVPISNHLYFYWYRQILGQKVEFLVSFYNNEISEKSEIFDDQFSVERPDGSNFTLKIRSTKLEDSAMYFCASSEAVQSRHFGDGTRLSIL.

As for this clonotype: One base away lies a much larger clone, so this may be a sequencing read error. The chain combines TRBV20-1 with TRBJ2-1; tentative D call: TRBD2 (7 bases). V lost 5 bases and J lost 6, with 29 bases in between. Germline CDR1 reads DFQATT; CDR2 reads SNEGSKA (reference sequence). The CDR3 runs 18 residues. The CDR3 sequence: CSAAPRAEGEGPRNEQFF. The CDR3 region has the DNA TGCAGTGCTGCTCCTAGGGCGGAGGGGGAGGGCCCTCGCAATGAGCAGTTCTTC.

This clonotype was counted a few times. The rearrangement uses TRBV14 and TRBJ2-1; 7 nucleotides align to TRBD2. V lost 4 bases, J lost 7 bases, and 16 bases stayed unmatched. Germline V lookup: CDR1 SGHDN, CDR2 FVKESK. The CDR3 loop spans 17 amino acids. CDR3 sequence reads: CASSLIPPPGGGNEQFF. The CDR3, as DNA: TGTGCCAGCAGCCTAATCCCACCGCCGGGAGGAGGAAATGAGCAGTTCTTC.

In regard to this clonotype: A much larger clone lies one base from this, so it may be a read error. The CDR3 bases are TGCAGTGCCGGACTAGAGGGAGTCTACGAGCAGTACTTC. This sequence encodes CSAGLEGVYEQYF. This chain uses TRBV20-1 with TRBJ2-7, with 7 nucleotides matching TRBD2. The V gene end was trimmed by 6 bases and the J gene end by 3 bases; junction bases not matched to a gene: 8. Germline CDR1 DFQATT, CDR2 SNEGSKA (reference sequence). The CDR3 sequence is 13 residues long.

V usage is TRBV29-1 and J usage is TRBJ2-1; possible D gene TRBD1, 6 bases. The CDR3 covers 13 residues. Trimming took off 6 bases at V and 7 bases at J, with 16 bases between the two ends. CDR1 is SQVTM, CDR2 ANQGSEA, per germline. CDR3 in amino acids: CSVGTNEVNEQFF. In DNA form, the CDR3 reads TGCAGCGTAGGGACAAACGAGGTAAATGAGCAGTTCTTC.

This clonotype was picked up many times. The chain joins TRBV20-1 to TRBJ2-3; 7 positions agree with TRBD2. Germline V gene sequence: CDR1 DFQATT, CDR2 SNEGSKA (reference sequence). This CDR3 has 13 amino acids. With V trimmed by 0 bases and J by 6 bases, 3 bases remained unmatched. In DNA form, the CDR3 reads TGCAGTGCTAGAGAAGCGGGAAGGGATACGCAGTATTTT. This encodes CSAREAGRDTQYF.

This clonotype was seen once. Since a much larger clone is just one base distant, this may be a read error. This chain uses TRBV28 with TRBJ2-1; the match to TRBD1 covers 11 bases. The CDR3 has 16 amino acids. From germline, CDR1 is MDHEN and CDR2 SYDVKM. CDR3 protein: CASSLSADRGHNEKFF. CDR3 DNA: TGTGCCAGCAGTTTATCGGCGGACAGGGGGCACAATGAGAAGTTCTTC.

The rearrangement joins TRBV12-3 or TRBV12-4 to TRBJ1-5; 10 bases line up with TRBD1. The CDR3 covers 15 residues. Losses at the gene ends were 5 bases for V and 8 bases for J; bases not matched to a gene: 9. The CDR3 DNA is TGTGCCAGCAGTCTTCGACAGGGGGCGGCGGAGCCCCAGCATTTT. Its translation: CASSLRQGAAEPQHF.

Concerning this clonotype: A read error is possible here, since a much larger clone lies one base away. The chain is built from TRBV25-1 and TRBJ2-1; 9 positions match TRBD2. Germline V gene lookup returns CDR1 MGHDK and CDR2 SYGVNS. The CDR3 totals 19 residues. The V gene end was trimmed by 4 bases and the J gene end by 0 bases; junction bases not matched to a gene: 13. DNA for the CDR3: TGTGCCAGCAGTGGGGAGAATAGCGGGAGCGCTAGCTCCTACAATGAGCAGTTCTTC. As protein: CASSGENSGSASSYNEQFF.

The gene calls are TRBV20-1 and TRBJ2-5, with TRBD2 matching 12 bases. CDR3 length: 15 residues. The V segment lost 5 bases and the J segment 4 bases; nucleotides outside the gene matches: 8. CDR1 and CDR2 (germline): DFQATT, SNEGSKA (reference sequence). In nucleotides, the CDR3 is TGCAGTGCTTCCCTAGCGGGAGGGTCTGGAGAGACCCAGTACTTC. Translation gives CSASLAGGSGETQYF.

In its sample, this clonotype was seen a few times. The J gene is TRBJ2-7, the V gene TRBV12-3 or TRBV12-4, with D possibly called TRBD1 or TRBD2 (5 bases each). V lost 7 bases to trimming and J lost 1 base, with 14 bases between them. This CDR3 contains 14 residues. The CDR3: CASTGTDSSYEQYF. The CDR3 DNA reads as TGTGCCAGCACCGGGACCGACTCTTCCTACGAGCAGTACTTC.